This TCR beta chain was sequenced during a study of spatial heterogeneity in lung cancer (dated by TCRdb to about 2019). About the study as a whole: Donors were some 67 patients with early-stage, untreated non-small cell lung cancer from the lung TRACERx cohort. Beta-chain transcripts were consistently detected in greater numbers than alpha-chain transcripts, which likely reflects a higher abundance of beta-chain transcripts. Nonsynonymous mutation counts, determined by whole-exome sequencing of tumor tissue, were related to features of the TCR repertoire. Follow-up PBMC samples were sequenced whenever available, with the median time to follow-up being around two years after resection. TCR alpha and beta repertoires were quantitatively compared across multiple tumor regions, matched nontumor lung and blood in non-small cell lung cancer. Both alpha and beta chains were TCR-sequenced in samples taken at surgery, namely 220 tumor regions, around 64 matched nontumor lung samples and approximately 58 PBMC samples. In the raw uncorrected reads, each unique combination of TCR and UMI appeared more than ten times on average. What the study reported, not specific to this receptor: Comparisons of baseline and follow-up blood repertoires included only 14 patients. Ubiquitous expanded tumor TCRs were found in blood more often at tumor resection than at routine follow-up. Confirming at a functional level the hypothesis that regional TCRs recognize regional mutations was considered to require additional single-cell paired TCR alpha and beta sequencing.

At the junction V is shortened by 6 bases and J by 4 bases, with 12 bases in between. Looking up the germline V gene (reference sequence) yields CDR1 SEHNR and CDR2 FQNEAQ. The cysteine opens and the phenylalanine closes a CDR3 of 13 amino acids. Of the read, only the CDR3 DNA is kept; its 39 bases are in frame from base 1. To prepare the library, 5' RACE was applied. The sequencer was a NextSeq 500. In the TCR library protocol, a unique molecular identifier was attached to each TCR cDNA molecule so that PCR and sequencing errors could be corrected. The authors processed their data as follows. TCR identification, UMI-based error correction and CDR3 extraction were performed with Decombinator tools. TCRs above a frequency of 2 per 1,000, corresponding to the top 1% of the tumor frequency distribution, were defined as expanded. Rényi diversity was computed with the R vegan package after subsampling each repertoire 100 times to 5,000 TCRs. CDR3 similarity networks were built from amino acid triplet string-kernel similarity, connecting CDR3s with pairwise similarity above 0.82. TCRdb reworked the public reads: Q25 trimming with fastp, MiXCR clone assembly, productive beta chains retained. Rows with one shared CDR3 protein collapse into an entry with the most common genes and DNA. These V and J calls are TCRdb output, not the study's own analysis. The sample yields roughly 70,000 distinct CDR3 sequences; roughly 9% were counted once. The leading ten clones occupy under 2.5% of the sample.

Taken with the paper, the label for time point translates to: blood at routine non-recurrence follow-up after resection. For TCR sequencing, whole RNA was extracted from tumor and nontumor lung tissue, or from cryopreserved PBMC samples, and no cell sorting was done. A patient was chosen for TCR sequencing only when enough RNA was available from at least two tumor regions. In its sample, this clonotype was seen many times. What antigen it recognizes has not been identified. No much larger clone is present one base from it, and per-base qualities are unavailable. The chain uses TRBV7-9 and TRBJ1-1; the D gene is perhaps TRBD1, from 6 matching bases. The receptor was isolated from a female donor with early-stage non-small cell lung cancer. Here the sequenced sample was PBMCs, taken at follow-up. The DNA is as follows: TGTGCCAGCAGAAAAAGGGGGGCCACTGAAGCTTTCTTT. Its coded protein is CASRKRGATEAFF.